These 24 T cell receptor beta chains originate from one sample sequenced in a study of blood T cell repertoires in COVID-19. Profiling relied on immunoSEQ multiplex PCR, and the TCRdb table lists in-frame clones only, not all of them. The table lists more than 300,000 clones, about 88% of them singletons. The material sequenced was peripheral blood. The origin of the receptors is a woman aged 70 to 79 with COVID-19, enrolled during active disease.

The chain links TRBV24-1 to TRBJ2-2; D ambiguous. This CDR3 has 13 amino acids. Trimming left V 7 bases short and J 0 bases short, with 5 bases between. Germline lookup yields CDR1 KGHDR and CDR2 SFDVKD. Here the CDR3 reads CATSRPNTGELFF. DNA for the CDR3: TGTGCCACCAGCCGTCCGAACACCGGGGAGCTGTTTTTT.

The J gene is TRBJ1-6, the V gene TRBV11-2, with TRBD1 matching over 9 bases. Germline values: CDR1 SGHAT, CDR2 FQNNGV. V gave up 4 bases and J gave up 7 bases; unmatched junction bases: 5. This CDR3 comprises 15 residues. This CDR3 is CASSSWTGVNSPLHF. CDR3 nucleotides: TGTGCCAGCAGCTCCTGGACAGGGGTGAATTCACCCCTCCACTTT.

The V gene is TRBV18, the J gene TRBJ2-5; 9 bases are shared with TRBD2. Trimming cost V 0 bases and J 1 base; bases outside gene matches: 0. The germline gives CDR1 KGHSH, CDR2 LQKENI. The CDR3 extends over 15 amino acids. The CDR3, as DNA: TGTGCCAGCTCACCACCAGCGGGGGGCCAAGAGACCCAGTACTTC. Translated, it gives CASSPPAGGQETQYF.

The CDR3 sequence is CAWSHGGYTEAFF. Here the CDR3 DNA reads TGTGCCTGGAGCCACGGGGGGTACACTGAAGCTTTCTTT. J is TRBJ1-1 and V is TRBV30; a possible D gene is TRBD1 (5 bases). This CDR3 contains 13 residues. V was trimmed by 3 bases and J by 3 bases, leaving 11 bases between them. The V gene's germline CDR1 is GTSNPN and CDR2 SVGIG (reference sequence).

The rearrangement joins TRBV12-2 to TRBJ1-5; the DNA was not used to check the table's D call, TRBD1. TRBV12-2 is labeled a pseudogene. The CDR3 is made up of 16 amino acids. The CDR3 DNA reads TGTGCAAGTCGCTTTTATGGGACAGAATGCAATCAGCCCCAGCATTTT. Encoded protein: CASRFYGTECNQPQHF.

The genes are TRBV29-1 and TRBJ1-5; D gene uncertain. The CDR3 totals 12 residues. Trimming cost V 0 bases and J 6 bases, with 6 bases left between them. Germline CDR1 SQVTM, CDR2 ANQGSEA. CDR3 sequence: CSVEDPGQPQHF. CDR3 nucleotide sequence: TGCAGCGTTGAAGATCCGGGTCAGCCCCAGCATTTT.

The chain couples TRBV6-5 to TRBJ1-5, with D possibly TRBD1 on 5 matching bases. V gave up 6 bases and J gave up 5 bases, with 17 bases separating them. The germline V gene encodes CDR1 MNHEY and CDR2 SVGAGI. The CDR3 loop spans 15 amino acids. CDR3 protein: CASRGNGGPDQPQHF. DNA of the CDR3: TGTGCCAGCAGGGGGAACGGGGGACCGGATCAGCCCCAGCATTTT.

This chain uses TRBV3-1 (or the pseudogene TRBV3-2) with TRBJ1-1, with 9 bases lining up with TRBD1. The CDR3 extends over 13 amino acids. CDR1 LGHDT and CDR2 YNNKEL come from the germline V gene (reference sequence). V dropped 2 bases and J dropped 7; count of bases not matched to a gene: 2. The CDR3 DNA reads TGTGCCAGCAGCCAAATGGGACAGGGTGAAGCTTTCTTT. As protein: CASSQMGQGEAFF.

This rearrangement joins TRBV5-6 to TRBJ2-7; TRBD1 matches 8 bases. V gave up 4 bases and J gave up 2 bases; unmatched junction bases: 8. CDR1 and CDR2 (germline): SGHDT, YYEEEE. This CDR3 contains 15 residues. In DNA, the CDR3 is TGTGCCAGCAGCCCCGACAGGGGATGGACCTACGAGCAGTACTTC. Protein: CASSPDRGWTYEQYF.

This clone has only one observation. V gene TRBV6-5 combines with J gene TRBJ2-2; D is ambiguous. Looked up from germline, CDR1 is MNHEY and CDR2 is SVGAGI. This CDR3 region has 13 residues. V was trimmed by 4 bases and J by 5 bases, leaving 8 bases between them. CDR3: CASSFRHTGELFF. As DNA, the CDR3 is TGTGCCAGCAGTTTCCGACATACCGGGGAGCTGTTTTTT.

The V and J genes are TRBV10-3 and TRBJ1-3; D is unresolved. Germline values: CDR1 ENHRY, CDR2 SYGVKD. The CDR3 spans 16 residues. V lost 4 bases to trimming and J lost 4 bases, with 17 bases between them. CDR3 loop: CAISGPGEETGNTIYF. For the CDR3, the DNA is TGTGCCATCAGTGGCCCTGGGGAGGAGACGGGAAACACCATATATTTT.

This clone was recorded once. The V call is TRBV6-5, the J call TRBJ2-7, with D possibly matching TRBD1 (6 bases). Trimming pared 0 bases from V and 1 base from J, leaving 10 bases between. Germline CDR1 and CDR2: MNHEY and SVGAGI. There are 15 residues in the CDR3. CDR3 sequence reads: CASSYSSQGSYEQYF. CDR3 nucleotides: TGTGCCAGCAGTTACTCGAGCCAGGGGTCCTACGAGCAGTACTTC.

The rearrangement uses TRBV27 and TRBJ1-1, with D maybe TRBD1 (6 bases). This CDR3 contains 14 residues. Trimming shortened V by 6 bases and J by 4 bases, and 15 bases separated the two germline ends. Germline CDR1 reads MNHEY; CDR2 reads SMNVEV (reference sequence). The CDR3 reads CASRPGQGSTEAFF. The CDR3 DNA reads TGTGCCAGCAGACCGGGACAAGGATCCACTGAAGCTTTCTTT.

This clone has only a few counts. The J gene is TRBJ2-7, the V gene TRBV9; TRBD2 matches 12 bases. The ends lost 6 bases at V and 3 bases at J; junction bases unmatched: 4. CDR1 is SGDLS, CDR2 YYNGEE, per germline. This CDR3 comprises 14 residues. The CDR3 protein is CASTPSGGDYEQYF. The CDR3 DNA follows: TGTGCCAGCACCCCTAGCGGGGGGGACTACGAGCAGTACTTC. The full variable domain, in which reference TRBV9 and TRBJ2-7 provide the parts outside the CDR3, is DSGVTQTPKHLITATGQRVTLRCSPRSGDLSVYWYQQSLDQGLQFLIQYYNGEERAKGNILERFSAQQFPDLHSELNLSSLELGDSALYFCASTPSGGDYEQYFGPGTRLTVT.

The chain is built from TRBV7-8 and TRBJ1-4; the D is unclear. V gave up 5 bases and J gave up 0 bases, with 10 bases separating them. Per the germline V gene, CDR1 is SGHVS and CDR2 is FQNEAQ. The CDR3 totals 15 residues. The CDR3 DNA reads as TGTGCCAGCAGCCCTAAGTCCACAACTAATGAAAAACTGTTTTTT. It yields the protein CASSPKSTTNEKLFF.

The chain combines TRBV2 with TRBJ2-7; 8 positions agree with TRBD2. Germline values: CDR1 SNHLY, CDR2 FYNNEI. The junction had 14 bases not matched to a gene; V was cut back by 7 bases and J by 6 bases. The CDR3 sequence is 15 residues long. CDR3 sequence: CASKDGGAGQVEQYF. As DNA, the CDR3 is TGTGCCAGCAAGGACGGGGGGGCCGGTCAGGTCGAGCAGTACTTC.

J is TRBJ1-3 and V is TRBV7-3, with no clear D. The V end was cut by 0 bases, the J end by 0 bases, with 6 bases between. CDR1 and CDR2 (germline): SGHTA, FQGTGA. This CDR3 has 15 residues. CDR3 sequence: CASSLTTDSGNTIYF. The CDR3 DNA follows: TGTGCCAGCAGCTTAACAACAGACTCTGGAAACACCATATATTTT.

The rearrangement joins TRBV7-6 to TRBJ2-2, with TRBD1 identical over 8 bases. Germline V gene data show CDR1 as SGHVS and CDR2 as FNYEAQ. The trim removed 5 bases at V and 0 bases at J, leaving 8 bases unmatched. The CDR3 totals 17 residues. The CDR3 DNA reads TGTGCCAGCAGCCATGGCTGGGGACAGGCGAACACCGGGGAGCTGTTTTTT. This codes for CASSHGWGQANTGELFF.

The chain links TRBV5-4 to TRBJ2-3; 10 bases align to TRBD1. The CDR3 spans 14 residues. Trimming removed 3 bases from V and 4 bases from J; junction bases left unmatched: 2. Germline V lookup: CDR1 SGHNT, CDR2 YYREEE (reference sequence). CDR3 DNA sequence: TGTGCCAGCAGCTCAGGACAGGGGGCAGATACGCAGTATTTT. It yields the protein CASSSGQGADTQYF.

Written as DNA, the CDR3 is TGTGCCACCAGCAGACGCTGGGACATCTATGGCTACACCTTC. Its translation is CATSRRWDIYGYTF. This chain joins TRBV15 and TRBJ1-2; D perhaps matches TRBD1 (6 bases). The CDR3 covers 14 residues. Germline-derived CDR1 and CDR2 are LNHNV and YYDKDF (reference sequence). The V and J ends lost 2 bases and 4 bases respectively, with 11 bases between them.

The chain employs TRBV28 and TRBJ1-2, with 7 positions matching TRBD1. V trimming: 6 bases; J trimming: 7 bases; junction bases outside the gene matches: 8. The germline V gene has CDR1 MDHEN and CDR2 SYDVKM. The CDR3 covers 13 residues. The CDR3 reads CASRVTGVSGYTF. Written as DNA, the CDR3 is TGTGCCAGCAGGGTAACAGGGGTGAGTGGCTACACCTTC.

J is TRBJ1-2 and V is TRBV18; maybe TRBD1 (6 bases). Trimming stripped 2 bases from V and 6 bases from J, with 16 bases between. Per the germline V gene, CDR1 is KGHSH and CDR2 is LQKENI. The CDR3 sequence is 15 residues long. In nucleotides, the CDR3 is TGTGCCAGCTCACCAGCGACAGGAGGAACGGATGGCTACACCTTC. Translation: CASSPATGGTDGYTF.

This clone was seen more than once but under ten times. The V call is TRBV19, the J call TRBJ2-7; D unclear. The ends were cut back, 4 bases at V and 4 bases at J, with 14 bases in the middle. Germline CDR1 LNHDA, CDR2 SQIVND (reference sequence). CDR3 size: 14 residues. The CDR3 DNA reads TGTGCCAGTAGTACTAGATTATTGAATTACGAGCAGTACTTC. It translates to CASSTRLLNYEQYF.

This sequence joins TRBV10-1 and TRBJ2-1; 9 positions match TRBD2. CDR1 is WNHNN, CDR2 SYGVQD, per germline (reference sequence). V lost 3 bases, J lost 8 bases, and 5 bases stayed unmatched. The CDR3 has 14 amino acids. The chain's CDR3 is CASSDAGGHYEQFF. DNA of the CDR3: TGCGCCAGCAGTGACGCGGGGGGGCATTATGAGCAGTTCTTC.